One sample yielded the 20 T cell receptor beta chains listed below, sequenced in a study of identifying expanded T cells in peripheral blood. TCRdb's copy holds only in-frame clones and misses some; the assay was immunoSEQ multiplex PCR. Seen here are approximately 100,000 clones, about 89% observed once, and the top ten hold 16%. The sequenced sample consisted of blood. These TCRs come from a person between 18 and 75 years old in good health.

The chain couples TRBV28 to TRBJ2-2, with D possibly being TRBD1 or TRBD2 (5 bases each). V was trimmed by 6 bases and J by 3 bases, leaving 20 bases between them. From germline, CDR1 is MDHEN and CDR2 SYDVKM. CDR3 length: 17 amino acids. CDR3 sequence: CASRFGTPLPDTGELFF. In DNA form, the CDR3 reads TGTGCCAGCAGATTCGGGACCCCCCTTCCGGACACCGGGGAGCTGTTTTTT.

V usage is TRBV5-6 and J usage is TRBJ2-1; D possibly corresponds to TRBD1 (6 bases). The CDR3 contains 14 residues. Germline V gene lookup returns CDR1 SGHDT and CDR2 YYEEEE. Trimming pared 3 bases from V and 6 bases from J, leaving 13 bases between. CDR3 residues: CASSWVDRRNEQFF. The CDR3 bases are TGTGCCAGCAGCTGGGTTGACAGGCGCAATGAGCAGTTCTTC.

This clone was observed a single time. The chain recombines TRBV19 with TRBJ1-1; no clear D gene. This CDR3 contains 13 residues. Trimming left V 5 bases short and J 3 bases short, with 10 bases between. Looked up from germline, CDR1 is LNHDA and CDR2 is SQIVND (reference sequence). CDR3 residues: CASSRTRDTEAFF. In nucleotides, the CDR3 is TGTGCCAGTAGTCGGACCCGGGACACTGAAGCTTTCTTT.

The J gene is TRBJ1-2, the V gene TRBV4-3, with a weak D call TRBD1 (6 bases). V dropped 1 base and J dropped 4 bases, with 13 bases sitting between them. The CDR3 is 15 residues long. Per the germline V gene, CDR1 is LGHNA and CDR2 is YSLEER. The CDR3 DNA follows: TGCGCCAGCAGCCAAGGGGTCGCAGGGGCCTATGGCTACACCTTC. Its translation is CASSQGVAGAYGYTF.

The chain joins TRBV29-1 to TRBJ2-7; TRBD2 agrees at 7 bases. With V trimmed by 5 bases and J by 0 bases, 7 bases remained unmatched. The CDR3 is 14 residues long. The germline CDR1 and CDR2 sequences are SQVTM and ANQGSEA. For the CDR3, the DNA is TGCAGCGTTTATGGGGGGGGGAGCTCCTACGAGCAGTACTTC. Translating gives CSVYGGGSSYEQYF.

This sequence joins TRBV18 and TRBJ2-7, with a weak D call TRBD1 (6 bases). This CDR3 region has 13 residues. Trimming took 6 bases from V and 3 from J, leaving 12 bases between them. The germline CDR1 and CDR2 sequences are KGHSH and LQKENI. CDR3 coding DNA: TGTGCCAGCTCGCCGGGACAAGTCTACGAGCAGTACTTC. This codes for CASSPGQVYEQYF. Together with reference TRBV18 and TRBJ2-7, the CDR3 gives the full variable domain: NAGVMQNPRHLVRRRGQEARLRCSPMKGHSHVYWYRQLPEEGLKFMVYLQKENIIDESGMPKERFSAEFPKEGPSILRIQQVVRGDSAAYFCASSPGQVYEQYFGPGTRLTVT.

This CDR3 reads CASGLQRYEQYF. For the CDR3, the DNA is TGTGCTAGTGGTTTACAACGGTACGAGCAGTACTTC. This chain connects TRBV12-5 to TRBJ2-7, with D unresolved. Germline loops: CDR1 LGHNT, CDR2 FRNRAP. The CDR3 length is 12 residues. Trimming pared 3 bases from V and 4 bases from J, leaving 7 bases between.

In the case of this clone: This CDR3 is also generated by other DNA sequences in the sample. The rearrangement uses TRBV6-1 and TRBJ1-2; D unclear. The CDR3 sequence is 13 residues long. The V end lost 2 bases, the J end lost 3 bases, and 7 bases lay between the germline ends. Germline V CDR1 and CDR2: MNHNS, SASEGT. The CDR3 DNA reads TGTGCCAGCAGTGAAAGGGCAGACTATGGCTACACCTTC. Translation gives CASSERADYGYTF.

The chain employs TRBV30 and TRBJ1-6; D is ambiguous. In germline, CDR1 is GTSNPN, CDR2 SVGIG (reference sequence). Trimming removed 2 bases from V and 8 bases from J, with 4 bases in between. CDR3 size: 11 residues. The CDR3 sequence is CAWSKDSPLHF. CDR3 bases: TGTGCCTGGAGTAAAGATTCACCCCTCCACTTT. The whole variable domain, filled in from reference TRBV30 and TRBJ1-6, reads SQTIHQWPATLVQPVGSPLSLECTVEGTSNPNLYWYRQAAGRGLQLLFYSVGIGQISSEVPQNLSASRPQDRQFILSSKKLLLSDSGFYLCAWSKDSPLHFGNGTRLTVT.

J is TRBJ2-1 and V is TRBV19, with D uncertain. Trimming took off 6 bases at V and 4 bases at J, with 13 bases between the two ends. CDR3 length: 14 amino acids. Per germline, CDR1 LNHDA and CDR2 SQIVND (reference sequence). CDR3 residues: CASRLGSEYNEQFF. As DNA, the CDR3 is TGTGCCAGTAGGTTGGGGTCGGAATACAATGAGCAGTTCTTC. Supplemented by reference TRBV19 and TRBJ2-1, the full variable domain reads DGGITQSPKYLFRKEGQNVTLSCEQNLNHDAMYWYRQDPGQGLRLIYYSQIVNDFQKGDIAEGYSVSREKKESFPLTVTSAQKNPTAFYLCASRLGSEYNEQFFGPGTRLTVL.

The chain employs TRBV2 and TRBJ2-2; 7 bases match TRBD2. The CDR3 spans 19 residues. The V gene's germline CDR1 is SNHLY and CDR2 FYNNEI. V lost 6 bases and J lost 1; bases outside the gene matches: 17. CDR3 loop: CASSPNPARASGNTGELFF. The DNA for the CDR3 is TGTGCCAGCAGCCCCAACCCCGCGCGGGCTAGCGGGAACACCGGGGAGCTGTTTTTT.

This clone was seen only once. The chain links TRBV11-2 to TRBJ2-7, with 8 nucleotides matching TRBD1. V lost 7 bases and J lost 5; bases outside the gene matches: 10. The CDR3 length is 14 residues. Germline V lookup: CDR1 SGHAT, CDR2 FQNNGV. The CDR3 DNA reads TGTGCCAGCACGACAGGGGAGGCTTTACACGAGCAGTACTTC. Translating gives CASTTGEALHEQYF.

V usage is TRBV28 and J usage is TRBJ1-2, with a possible D match to TRBD1 (6 bases). CDR1 is MDHEN and CDR2 is SYDVKM in the germline V gene. V was shortened by 3 bases and J by 8 bases, with 19 bases between the two germline ends. This CDR3 is 15 amino acids long. The CDR3 region has the DNA TGTGCCAGCAGTTTTGGATCAAACAGGGTGTGGGGCTACACCTTC. Translating gives CASSFGSNRVWGYTF.

This clone was recorded at least ten times. The chain employs TRBV5-6 and TRBJ1-1; D call uncertain. The CDR3 runs to 12 residues. The germline V gene has CDR1 SGHDT and CDR2 YYEEEE. Trimming took off 0 bases at V and 12 bases at J, with 12 bases between the two ends. CDR3: CASSLDSLVTFF. The CDR3 DNA reads as TGTGCCAGCAGCTTGGACTCCCTGGTAACTTTCTTT.

The chain links TRBV4-3 to TRBJ2-3; TRBD2 matches at 13 bases. CDR3 length: 22 residues. The germline CDR1 and CDR2 sequences are LGHNA and YSLEER. The V segment lost 0 bases and the J segment 3 bases; nucleotides outside the gene matches: 18. The CDR3 DNA sequence: TGCGCCAGCAGCCAAGATGCGGGTCGACTAGCGGGGGGAATTCGTATAACAGATACGCAGTATTTT. Translated, it gives CASSQDAGRLAGGIRITDTQYF.

This clone appeared a few times. The chain employs TRBV6-5 and TRBJ2-6; D gene unclear. The V end was cut by 0 bases, the J end by 3 bases, with 0 bases between. From germline, CDR1 is MNHEY and CDR2 SVGAGI. This CDR3 region has 13 residues. CDR3 coding DNA: TGTGCCAGCAGTTACTCTGGGGCCAACGTCCTGACTTTC. Encoded protein: CASSYSGANVLTF.

Notes on this clone: Compared with germline, one end of the junction differs, possibly owing to a read error. The rearrangement links TRBV10-3 to TRBJ2-3; D not resolved. Germline CDR1 is ENHRY and CDR2 is SYGVKD. The CDR3 consists of 11 residues. The CDR3 bases are TGTGCCATCAGTGAGTCAGAGACGCAGTATTTT. Its translation is CAISESETQYF.

V usage is TRBV2 and J usage is TRBJ2-7; no clear D gene. V was trimmed by 8 bases and J by 2 bases, leaving 10 bases between them. In germline, CDR1 is SNHLY, CDR2 FYNNEI. The CDR3 covers 12 residues. CDR3 bases: TGTGCCAGCCGGGCAGGCCCCTACGAGCAGTACTTC. Translation: CASRAGPYEQYF. Variable domain in full (rest from reference TRBV2 and TRBJ2-7): EPEVTQTPSHQVTQMGQEVILRCVPISNHLYFYWYRQILGQKVEFLVSFYNNEISEKSEIFDDQFSVERPDGSNFTLKIRSTKLEDSAMYFCASRAGPYEQYFGPGTRLTVT.

The V gene is TRBV7-7, the J gene TRBJ2-1; no clear D gene. Trimming took 4 bases from V and 2 from J, leaving 12 bases between them. This CDR3 has 15 residues. The germline V gene has CDR1 SSHAT and CDR2 FNYEAQ (reference sequence). The CDR3 coding sequence is TGTGCCAGCAGCTCCGAGCGTTCCCCCTACAATGAGCAGTTCTTC. Translating it yields CASSSERSPYNEQFF. The full variable domain, completed using reference TRBV7-7 and TRBJ2-1, is GAGVSQSPRYKVTKRGQDVTLRCDPISSHATLYWYQQALGQGPEFLTYFNYEAQPDKSGLPSDRFSAERPEGSISTLTIQRTEQRDSAMYRCASSSERSPYNEQFFGPGTRLTVL.

This sequence joins TRBV19 and TRBJ2-2; D unresolved. The V end lost 9 bases, the J end lost 7 bases, and 12 bases lay between the germline ends. The germline V gene has CDR1 LNHDA and CDR2 SQIVND (reference sequence). This CDR3 has 12 residues. CDR3 residues: CASLPRGGELFF. Written as DNA, the CDR3 is TGTGCCAGCCTCCCCCGTGGCGGGGAGCTGTTTTTT.